Below are 10 T cell receptor beta chains sequenced from a single sample in a study of CD8+ T cells in alopecia areata (dated by TCRdb to 2016 to 2019). The protocol used for the library was the immunoSEQ multiplex PCR assay. RNA was extracted from all samples and reverse transcribed into cDNA, which served as template for TCR sequencing. TCRdb carries this immuneACCESS record with in-frame sequences only. Its versions omit some clonotypes, under half of them owing to an unresolved V gene in the studies checked, with the rest unexplained. This sample comprises about 180,000 clones, approximately 65% of them detected only once. Approximately 10% of the sample goes to the ten largest clones. The sample's time point label, decoded: baseline before oral tofacitinib. The material sequenced was CD8+ T cells sorted from blood, taken at week 0. The receptor source for this set is a human donor with alopecia areata.

This clone showed up just a few times. The rearrangement uses TRBV29-1 and TRBJ2-1, with 13 bases identical to TRBD2. The CDR3 has 15 residues. V lost 3 bases to trimming and J lost 9 bases; unmatched junction nucleotides: 8. Germline CDR1 SQVTM, CDR2 ANQGSEA. In DNA form, the CDR3 reads TGCAGCGTTGAGACTAGCGGGGGGTATTCTAGTGAGCAGTTCTTC. It is translated as CSVETSGGYSSEQFF.

The chain has TRBV9 and TRBJ2-3; unclear D gene. The CDR3 sequence is 12 residues long. Germline V gives CDR1 SGDLS, CDR2 YYNGEE. Trimming cost V 0 bases and J 5 bases, with 4 bases left between them. This CDR3 is CASSVAGDTQYF. The CDR3 DNA follows: TGTGCCAGCAGCGTAGCTGGAGATACGCAGTATTTT.

This clone was recorded only once. The chain joins TRBV7-2 to TRBJ2-3, with unresolved D. The CDR3 spans 12 residues. The V end was cut by 6 bases, the J end by 4 bases, with 8 bases between. Germline V lookup: CDR1 SGHTA, CDR2 FQGNSA. The CDR3 spells CASSSLADTQYF. The CDR3 coding sequence is TGTGCCAGCAGTAGTTTGGCAGATACGCAGTATTTT.

The V gene is TRBV5-1, the J gene TRBJ2-1; D unclear. Germline V gene lookup returns CDR1 SGHRS and CDR2 YFSETQ. With 6 bases removed from V and 7 bases from J, the gap between germline ends came to 14 bases. The CDR3 spans 13 residues. In DNA form, the CDR3 reads TGCGCCAGCACCGCAGTGGGTCCAAATGAGCAGTTCTTC. This translates into CASTAVGPNEQFF.

The V call is TRBV6-1, the J call TRBJ2-1; TRBD2 agrees at 12 bases. The CDR3 is 14 amino acids. The ends lost 8 bases at V and 7 bases at J; junction bases unmatched: 6. Germline CDR1 and CDR2: MNHNS and SASEGT. The CDR3 DNA reads TGTGCCAGCCTTCGACTAGCGGGGGCAAATGAGCAGTTCTTC. Residues: CASLRLAGANEQFF.

The sample holds one count of this clone. The V call is TRBV5-1, the J call TRBJ1-6; no definite D call. The CDR3 extends over 12 amino acids. Germline lookup yields CDR1 SGHRS and CDR2 YFSETQ. With 0 bases removed from V and 10 bases from J, the gap between germline ends came to 5 bases. The CDR3 protein is CASSLGGSPLHF. The CDR3, as DNA: TGCGCCAGCAGCTTGGGAGGATCACCCCTCCACTTT.

CDR3 sequence: CASSLVPQEMNTEAFF. The CDR3 bases are TGTGCCAGCAGCTTGGTACCACAGGAGATGAACACTGAAGCTTTCTTT. The J gene is TRBJ1-1, the V gene TRBV5-6, with D perhaps TRBD1 (5 bases). The V end was cut by 0 bases, the J end by 0 bases, with 12 bases between. This CDR3 is built from 16 residues. Germline-derived CDR1 and CDR2 are SGHDT and YYEEEE.

This clone has a handful of counts. The rearrangement joins TRBV7-8 to TRBJ2-3; 11 bases are shared with TRBD1. Germline V gene data show CDR1 as SGHVS and CDR2 as FQNEAQ. This CDR3 comprises 15 residues. V was pared by 6 bases and J by 4 bases, with 6 bases of the junction left unmatched. The CDR3 spells CASRRTGGAPDTQYF. DNA for the CDR3: TGTGCCAGCAGACGGACAGGGGGCGCCCCAGATACGCAGTATTTT.

This clone was detected a few times. V gene TRBV29-1 combines with J gene TRBJ2-7; D is unresolved. Trimming stripped 5 bases from V and 0 bases from J, with 23 bases between. The CDR3 extends over 17 amino acids. The V gene's germline CDR1 is SQVTM and CDR2 ANQGSEA. The CDR3 nucleotides read TGCAGCGTTTCATCAATCGGTTATGGCCAAAACTCCTACGAGCAGTACTTC. Its translation is CSVSSIGYGQNSYEQYF.

CDR3 sequence reads: CAWSAGTSGHNEQFF. In DNA form, the CDR3 reads TGTGCCTGGAGTGCGGGGACTAGCGGACACAATGAGCAGTTCTTC. This sequence joins TRBV30 and TRBJ2-1; TRBD2 agrees at 11 bases. The J segment lost 5 bases and the V segment lost 1 base, leaving 4 bases of the junction unmatched. This CDR3 has 15 residues. From germline, CDR1 is GTSNPN and CDR2 SVGIG (reference sequence).